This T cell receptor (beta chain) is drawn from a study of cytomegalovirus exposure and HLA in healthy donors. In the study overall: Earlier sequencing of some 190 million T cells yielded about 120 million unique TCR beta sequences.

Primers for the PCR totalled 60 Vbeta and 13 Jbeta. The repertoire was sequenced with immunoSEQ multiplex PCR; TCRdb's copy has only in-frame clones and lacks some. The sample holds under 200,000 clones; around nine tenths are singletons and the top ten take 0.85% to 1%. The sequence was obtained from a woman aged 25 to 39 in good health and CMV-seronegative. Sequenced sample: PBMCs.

CDR3 bases: TGTGCCAGTAGCATTGCCGGGACAGTCAACACTGAAGCTTTCTTT. Its translation: CASSIAGTVNTEAFF. The V call is TRBV19, the J call TRBJ1-1; 7 bases fit TRBD1. Germline V gene sequence: CDR1 LNHDA, CDR2 SQIVND (reference sequence). The CDR3 is made up of 15 amino acids. The V gene end was trimmed by 6 bases and the J gene end by 2 bases; junction bases not matched to a gene: 9. Complete variable domain (other parts from reference TRBV19 and TRBJ1-1): DGGITQSPKYLFRKEGQNVTLSCEQNLNHDAMYWYRQDPGQGLRLIYYSQIVNDFQKGDIAEGYSVSREKKESFPLTVTSAQKNPTAFYLCASSIAGTVNTEAFFGQGTRLTVV.